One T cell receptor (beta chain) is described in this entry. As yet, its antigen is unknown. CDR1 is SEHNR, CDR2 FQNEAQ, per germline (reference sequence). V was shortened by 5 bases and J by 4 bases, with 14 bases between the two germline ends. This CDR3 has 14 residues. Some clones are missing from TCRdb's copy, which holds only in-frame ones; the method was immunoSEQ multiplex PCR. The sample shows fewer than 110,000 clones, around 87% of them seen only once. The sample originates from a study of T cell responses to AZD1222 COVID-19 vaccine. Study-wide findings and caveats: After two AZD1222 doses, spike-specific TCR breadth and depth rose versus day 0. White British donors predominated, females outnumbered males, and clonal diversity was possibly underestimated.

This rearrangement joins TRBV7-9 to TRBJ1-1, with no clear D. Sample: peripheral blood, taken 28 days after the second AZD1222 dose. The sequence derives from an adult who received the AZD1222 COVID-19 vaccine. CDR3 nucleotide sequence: TGTGCCAGCAGCCCCCGGGGTCGGGGCACTGAAGCTTTCTTT. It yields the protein CASSPRGRGTEAFF.